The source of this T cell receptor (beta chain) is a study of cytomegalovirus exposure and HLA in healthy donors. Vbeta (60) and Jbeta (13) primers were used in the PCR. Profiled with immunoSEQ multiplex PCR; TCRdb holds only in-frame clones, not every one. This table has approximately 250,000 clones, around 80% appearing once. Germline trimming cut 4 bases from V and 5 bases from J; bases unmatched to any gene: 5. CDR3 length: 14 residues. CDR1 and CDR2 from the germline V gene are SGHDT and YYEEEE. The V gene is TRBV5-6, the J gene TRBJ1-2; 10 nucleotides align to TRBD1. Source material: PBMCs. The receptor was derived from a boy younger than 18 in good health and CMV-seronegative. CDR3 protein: CASSPWDRGYGYTF. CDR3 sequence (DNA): TGTGCCAGCAGCCCGTGGGACAGGGGATATGGCTACACCTTC.